The clone carrying this T cell receptor beta chain was counted many times. Its matching antigen is unknown. The CDR3 totals 11 residues. Trimming removed 1 base at V and 9 bases at J, with 7 bases between. Germline lookup yields CDR1 MGHDK and CDR2 SYGVNS. This sample is part of a study of T-cell memory formation after mild COVID-19. Study-level points and caveats: Shrinking CD4+ clones resided mostly in CM and EM, and CD8+ ones in EMRA.

Constant-segment primers and 5'RACE yielded cDNA libraries for TCR alpha and TCR beta, each carrying sample barcodes and UMIs. TCRdb itself ran the 5' RACE reads through MiXCR, one entry per CDR3 protein. The repertoire holds about 150,000 distinct CDR3 sequences, around 13% seen once, with 3.3% in the top ten. Input material: PBMCs or a T cell subset sorted from them (not recorded which). The V gene is TRBV25-1, the J gene TRBJ2-7, with D hard to call. The receptor was isolated from a man younger than 30 who had mild COVID-19 (a few samples of this study predate the infection). Cell type and time point are not known. The CDR3 here is CASSESTRQYV. The CDR3 DNA reads TGTGCCAGCAGTGAATCAACACGGCAGTACGTC.